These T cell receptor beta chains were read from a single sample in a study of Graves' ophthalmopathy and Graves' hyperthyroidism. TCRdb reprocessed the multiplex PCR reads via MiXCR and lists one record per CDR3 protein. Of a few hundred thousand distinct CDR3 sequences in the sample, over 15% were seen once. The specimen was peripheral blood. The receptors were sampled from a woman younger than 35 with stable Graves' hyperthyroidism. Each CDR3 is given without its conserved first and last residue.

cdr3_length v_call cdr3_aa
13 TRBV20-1 SARDPGSLDTEAF
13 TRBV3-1 ASSPRIQGPTEAF
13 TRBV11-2 ASSLAGTYQETQY
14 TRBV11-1 ASSLVAGQSSYEQY
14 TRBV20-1 SAQTNRDRSGPEAF
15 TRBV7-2 ASSTRAGLARTGELF
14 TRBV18 ASSPPEGGSGNTIY
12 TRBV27 ASSPQTDTGELF
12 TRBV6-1 ASSPWDSNYEQY
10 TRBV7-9 ASSSPASPQH
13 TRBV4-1 ASSPGQGPSYEQY
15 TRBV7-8 ASTFSTVGQGANVLT
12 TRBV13 ASSTLGGYTEAF
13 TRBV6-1 ASSPGHLTQNIQY
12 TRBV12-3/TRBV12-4 ASSPLPGQETQY
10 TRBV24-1 ATKDPTGELF
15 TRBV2 ASSRQGGGTGANVLT
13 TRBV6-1 ASSKTSANTGELF
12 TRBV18 ASSPKRGNYGYT
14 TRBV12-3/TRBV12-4 ASRPRGGMNKETQY
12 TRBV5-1 ASSLRLAEYEQY
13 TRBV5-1 ASSRVQGTNTEAF
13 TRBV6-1 ASSEGRIGRQPQH
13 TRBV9 ASSVELANTDTQY
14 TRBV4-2 ASSQESRGANYGYT
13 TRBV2 ASSAGGQGVYEQY
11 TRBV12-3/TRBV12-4 ASRSTGGSGYT
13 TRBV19 ASSTTGAGAETQY
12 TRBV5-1 ASSGGSYQETQY
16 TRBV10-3 AISEGPLQGLINTEAF
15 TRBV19 ASSIGGGPPGNQPQH